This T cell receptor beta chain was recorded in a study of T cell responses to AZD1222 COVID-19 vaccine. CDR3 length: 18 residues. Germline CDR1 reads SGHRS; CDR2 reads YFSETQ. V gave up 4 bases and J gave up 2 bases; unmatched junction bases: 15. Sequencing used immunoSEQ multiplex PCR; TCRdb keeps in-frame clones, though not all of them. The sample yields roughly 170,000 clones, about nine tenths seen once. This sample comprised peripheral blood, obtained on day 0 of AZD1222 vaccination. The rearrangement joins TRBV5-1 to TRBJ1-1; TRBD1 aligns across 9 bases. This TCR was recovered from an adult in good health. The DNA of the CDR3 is TGCGCCAGCAGCACCAGCCGGACAGGGGCCGCGCCTAACACTGAAGCTTTCTTT. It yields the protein CASSTSRTGAAPNTEAFF.